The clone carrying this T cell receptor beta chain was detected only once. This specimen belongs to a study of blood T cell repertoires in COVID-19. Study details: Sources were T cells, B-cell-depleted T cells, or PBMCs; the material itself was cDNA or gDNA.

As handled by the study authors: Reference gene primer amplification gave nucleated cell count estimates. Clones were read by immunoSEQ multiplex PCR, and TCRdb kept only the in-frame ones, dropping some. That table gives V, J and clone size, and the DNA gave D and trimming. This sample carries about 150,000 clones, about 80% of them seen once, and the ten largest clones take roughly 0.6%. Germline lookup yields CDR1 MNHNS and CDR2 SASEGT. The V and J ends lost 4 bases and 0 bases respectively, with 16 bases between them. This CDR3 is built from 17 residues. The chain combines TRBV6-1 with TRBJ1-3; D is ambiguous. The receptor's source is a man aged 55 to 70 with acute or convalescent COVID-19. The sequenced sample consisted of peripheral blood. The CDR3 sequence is CASSVVQTSSSGNTIYF. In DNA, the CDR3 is TGTGCCAGCAGTGTCGTCCAGACATCCAGCTCTGGAAACACCATATATTTT.